There are many counts of the clone carrying this T cell receptor beta chain. Its specificity is unknown. With molecular barcodes, quantitative 5'-RACE was used to make the TCR beta libraries. Using its own MiXCR run on the 5' RACE reads, TCRdb lists one record per CDR3 protein. Of around 250,000 distinct CDR3 sequences in the sample, 15% to 20% are singletons; the top ten hold roughly 34%. The sample comes from a study of CD8 T cells in ankylosing spondylitis. Per germline, CDR1 SGHDT and CDR2 YYEEEE. The CDR3 is 11 residues long. The V gene lost 2 bases and the J gene lost 5 bases, with 4 bases spanning the gap. Whole-study findings and limits: Those disease-linked clones were CD8+; they were also relatively rare in peripheral blood. As reported, disease-linked clones showed significant enrichment in matched ankylosing spondylitis synovial fluid. Characteristic, it appeared, of ankylosing spondylitis blood was a TCR beta motif of about eight highly homologous variants.

This sequence originates from a male donor with ankylosing spondylitis or in good health (not recorded which). The chain recombines TRBV5-6 with TRBJ2-5; D not certain. The sample comprised blood, either unsorted or a sorted T cell fraction (not recorded which). The CDR3 protein is CASSFRETQYF. The CDR3 DNA reads TGTGCCAGCAGCTTCCGGGAGACCCAGTACTTC.